Here is one T cell receptor (beta chain) with its context. Its antigen is currently unknown. V lost 3 bases and J lost 4, with 6 bases in between. This CDR3 has 12 residues. Germline CDR1 is SGDLS and CDR2 is YYNGEE. A single record per CDR3 protein comes from TCRdb applying MiXCR to the 5' RACE reads. Here the sample spans about 200,000 distinct CDR3 sequences, about 15% being singletons. This entry comes from a study of identical twins. Study findings and constraints: High-abundance cord blood beta clonotypes had fewer insertions; memory repertoires showed none.

The same data also went into a second study, on T cells expressing NK-cell markers. Per that paper: Most of the eight sequenced donors were HCMV-seropositive; one was seronegative. Dominant NKG2C+ clonotype frequencies of roughly 1.0-7.5% of CD8+ T cells were measured in over five donors. Leadership of the CD3+CD56-NKG2C+ fraction also belonged to these clonotypes in several donors.

The receptor comes from a woman aged 18-29 years in good health. V is TRBV9 and J is TRBJ2-3; no clear D. Material: CD8+ T cells sorted from blood. The CDR3 nucleotides are TGTGCCAGCAGCGAACGCCCAGATACGCAGTATTTT. Protein product: CASSERPDTQYF.